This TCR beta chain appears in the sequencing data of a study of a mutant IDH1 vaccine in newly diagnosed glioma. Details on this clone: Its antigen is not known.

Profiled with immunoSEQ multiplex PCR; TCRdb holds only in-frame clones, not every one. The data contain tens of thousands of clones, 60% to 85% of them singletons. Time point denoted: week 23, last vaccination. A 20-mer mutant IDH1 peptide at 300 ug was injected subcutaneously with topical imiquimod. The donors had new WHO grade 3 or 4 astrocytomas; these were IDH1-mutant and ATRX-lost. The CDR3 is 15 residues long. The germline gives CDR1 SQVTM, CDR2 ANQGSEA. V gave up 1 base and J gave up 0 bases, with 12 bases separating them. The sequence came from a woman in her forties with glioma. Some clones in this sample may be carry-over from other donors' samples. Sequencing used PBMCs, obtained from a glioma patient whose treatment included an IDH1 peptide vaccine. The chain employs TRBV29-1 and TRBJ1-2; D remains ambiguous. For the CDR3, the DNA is TGCAGCGTTGAAGGGGATAACCTAGCTAACTATGGCTACACCTTC. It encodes CSVEGDNLANYGYTF.